The 27 T cell receptor beta chains below come from one sample, sequenced in a study of beta chain features in type 1 diabetes (dated by TCRdb to about 2018). Results the study describes overall, beyond this receptor: A moderate but significant shortening of TCRB CDR3 length was observed in type 1 diabetes patients in all four CD4+ subsets.

Receptor amplification or capture employed the immunoSEQ multiplex PCR assay. The entire isolated RNA was reverse transcribed using the High Capacity cDNA Reverse Transcription Kit, and thus expressed TCRB transcripts were sequenced. Sourced from immuneACCESS, this table was stored by TCRdb with only in-frame sequences that have V and J called. A share of the clones is absent; for the studies checked, an unresolved V gene accounts for under half, and the remainder has no known explanation. This sample gives around 710,000 clones in total; around an eighth of them show up just once. Jointly, the top ten make up around 0.12% of the sample. Antigen specificity for these receptors is unknown. The sequenced material came from naive CD4+ T cells from blood. The cell subset or site label for this specimen denotes: true naive CD4+ T cells. The source is a man aged 25 to 40 with type 1 diabetes.

The chain carries TRBV18 and TRBJ2-1, with D perhaps matching TRBD1 (5 bases). CDR3 length equals 15 residues. Trimming pared 3 bases from V and 4 bases from J, leaving 13 bases between. Germline V gene sequence: CDR1 KGHSH, CDR2 LQKENI. For the CDR3, the DNA is TGTGCCAGCTCACCCACAGGCCAGGCGTACAATGAGCAGTTCTTC. This encodes CASSPTGQAYNEQFF.

The chain combines TRBV30 with TRBJ1-5; 8 bases agree with TRBD1. V was clipped by 2 bases and J by 0 bases; unmatched bases: 9. The CDR3 is made up of 17 amino acids. The germline V gene encodes CDR1 GTSNPN and CDR2 SVGIG (reference sequence). CDR3 residues: CAWSPGQEKHSNQPQHF. The CDR3 DNA reads TGTGCCTGGAGTCCGGGACAGGAGAAACATAGCAATCAGCCCCAGCATTTT.

This chain links TRBV18 with TRBJ2-2, with D perhaps being TRBD1 or TRBD2 (5 bases each). Deletions cut 4 bases from V and 7 bases from J, with 7 bases between. In germline, CDR1 is KGHSH, CDR2 LQKENI. CDR3 length: 12 amino acids. The CDR3 here is CASSRDDGELFF. The CDR3, as DNA: TGTGCCAGCTCACGGGACGACGGGGAGCTGTTTTTT.

J is TRBJ2-5 and V is TRBV2; 7 nucleotides match TRBD2. Trimming removed 7 bases from V and 4 bases from J; junction bases left unmatched: 3. The length of the CDR3 is 12 residues. Germline V CDR1 and CDR2: SNHLY, FYNNEI. The CDR3, as DNA: TGTGCCAGCATCTCTAGCGGAGAGACCCAGTACTTC. Translating gives CASISSGETQYF.

This clone was seen only a few times. V and J are TRBV6-6 and TRBJ2-3; 10 bases align to TRBD1. The trim removed 4 bases at V and 3 bases at J, leaving 4 bases unmatched. The germline V gene has CDR1 MNHNY and CDR2 SVGAGI (reference sequence). This CDR3 has 15 amino acids. The CDR3 spells CASSSGTGVTDTQYF. CDR3 nucleotides: TGTGCCAGCAGTTCCGGGACAGGGGTGACAGATACGCAGTATTTT.

This clone was recorded a few times. This rearrangement joins TRBV19 to TRBJ1-4; the match to TRBD1 covers 8 bases. The ends lost 2 bases at V and 8 bases at J; junction bases unmatched: 7. The CDR3 loop spans 15 amino acids. Germline CDR1 reads LNHDA; CDR2 reads SQIVND (reference sequence). In nucleotides, the CDR3 is TGTGCCAGTAGTATAACTGGACAGGGAGGAGAAAAACTGTTTTTT. Encoded protein: CASSITGQGGEKLFF.

The V call is TRBV6-5, the J call TRBJ1-5; no firm D call. Trimming cost V 0 bases and J 3 bases, with 9 bases left between them. From germline, CDR1 is MNHEY and CDR2 SVGAGI. The CDR3 loop spans 15 amino acids. The CDR3 loop is CASSYSVRDNQPQHF. CDR3 sequence (DNA): TGTGCCAGCAGTTACTCGGTACGGGACAATCAGCCCCAGCATTTT.

This sequence joins TRBV28 and TRBJ2-7; no firm D call. Germline values: CDR1 MDHEN, CDR2 SYDVKM. Trimming took 4 bases from V and 4 from J, leaving 14 bases between them. The CDR3 extends over 14 amino acids. CDR3 in amino acids: CASSSTIGPYEQYF. CDR3 DNA: TGTGCCAGCAGTTCCACTATAGGTCCTTACGAGCAGTACTTC. Looking up the rest from reference TRBV28 and TRBJ2-7 gives the full variable domain: DVKVTQSSRYLVKRTGEKVFLECVQDMDHENMFWYRQDPGLGLRLIYFSYDVKMKEKGDIPEGYSVSREKKERFSLILESASTNQTSMYLCASSSTIGPYEQYFGPGTRLTVT.

This clone turned up a few times. The chain has TRBV28 and TRBJ2-7; either TRBD1 or TRBD2 may supply D (5 bases each). Trimming removed 10 bases at V and 10 bases at J, with 20 bases between. The germline CDR1 and CDR2 sequences are MDHEN and SYDVKM. CDR3 size: 12 residues. The CDR3: CATLYRGDRQYF. DNA for the CDR3: TGTGCCACCCTTTACCGAGGGGACCGTCAGTACTTC.

The chain joins TRBV11-2 to TRBJ1-2; D is unresolved. CDR3 size: 13 residues. The germline CDR1 and CDR2 sequences are SGHAT and FQNNGV. Trimming shortened V by 3 bases and J by 2 bases, and 7 bases separated the two germline ends. CDR3 residues: CASSFGENYGYTF. For the CDR3, the DNA is TGTGCCAGCAGCTTCGGGGAAAACTATGGCTACACCTTC.

This clone has just a few counts. The gene calls are TRBV6-6 and TRBJ1-3; TRBD1 agrees at 7 bases. V gave up 3 bases and J gave up 6 bases; unmatched junction bases: 8. The germline V gene has CDR1 MNHNY and CDR2 SVGAGI (reference sequence). CDR3 length: 15 residues. Written as DNA, the CDR3 is TGTGCCAGCAGTTATGGGCCAGGGGGAAAAAACACCATATATTTT. This translates into CASSYGPGGKNTIYF.

The V call is TRBV23-1, the J call TRBJ1-1; TRBD1 agrees at 9 bases. TRBV23-1 is recorded as an ORF, its role being uncertain. Germline trimming cut 6 bases from V and 5 bases from J; bases unmatched to any gene: 16. The length of the CDR3 is 17 residues. The CDR3 sequence is CASSRHTGQGRRTEAFF. CDR3 nucleotides: TGCGCCAGCAGCCGGCACACGGGACAGGGAAGAAGAACTGAAGCTTTCTTT.

The V and J genes are TRBV13 and TRBJ2-7; no firm D call. The CDR3 consists of 14 residues. The V gene's germline CDR1 is PRHDT and CDR2 FYEKMQ (reference sequence). V was shortened by 1 base and J by 3 bases, with 10 bases between the two germline ends. CDR3 protein: CASSLADRGYEQYF. CDR3 coding DNA: TGTGCCAGCAGCTTAGCCGACCGAGGCTACGAGCAGTACTTC.

The V call is TRBV7-9, the J call TRBJ2-7; D might be TRBD1 (6 bases). V was clipped by 4 bases and J by 3 bases, with 13 bases between them. The CDR3 runs 14 residues. Germline V CDR1 and CDR2: SEHNR, FQNEAQ (reference sequence). The CDR3 nucleotides are TGTGCCAGCAGCTACTCCGGACAGTACTACGAGCAGTACTTC. As protein: CASSYSGQYYEQYF. Full variable domain (outside the CDR3, taken from reference TRBV7-9 and TRBJ2-7): DTGVSQNPRHKITKRGQNVTFRCDPISEHNRLYWYRQTLGQGPEFLTYFQNEAQLEKSRLLSDRFSAERPKGSFSTLEIQRTEQGDSAMYLCASSYSGQYYEQYFGPGTRLTVT.

This sequence joins TRBV7-2 and TRBJ1-2; 10 nucleotides align to TRBD1. Germline assignment: CDR1 SGHTA and CDR2 FQGNSA. V shed 2 bases and J 4 bases; nucleotides not matched to a gene: 4. The CDR3 covers 15 residues. CDR3 DNA: TGTGCCAGCAGCTTACCAGGACAGGGGGGCTATGGCTACACCTTC. This sequence encodes CASSLPGQGGYGYTF.

A few counts support this clone. The chain combines TRBV11-2 with TRBJ2-7; tentatively, D is TRBD1 (6 bases). This CDR3 spans 15 amino acids. The V end lost 6 bases, the J end lost 0 bases, and 15 bases lay between the germline ends. Per the germline V gene, CDR1 is SGHAT and CDR2 is FQNNGV. In nucleotides, the CDR3 is TGTGCCAGCAGTACTAGGACAGCCCTCTCCTACGAGCAGTACTTC. Translation gives CASSTRTALSYEQYF.

To note about this clone: The germline gene is not matched at one end of the junction; a read error may be the cause. Other DNA sequences in this specimen translate into the identical CDR3. The chain employs TRBV25-1 and TRBJ2-3, with D perhaps being TRBD1 or TRBD2 (5 bases each). The V gene's germline CDR1 is MGHDK and CDR2 SYGVNS. The CDR3 spans 12 residues. CDR3 sequence reads: CASSGGADTQYF. The CDR3 nucleotides read TGTGCCAGTAGTGGGGGAGCGGATACGCAGTATTTT. The complete variable domain, with remaining parts taken from reference TRBV25-1 and TRBJ2-3, reads EADIYQTPRYLVIGTGKKITLECSQTMGHDKMYWYQQDPGMELHLIHYSYGVNSTEKGDLSSESTVSRIRTEHFPLTLESARPSHTSQYLCASSGGADTQYFGPGTRLTVL.

J is TRBJ2-5 and V is TRBV7-2; 7 bases line up with TRBD1. The germline gives CDR1 SGHTA, CDR2 FQGNSA. V lost 5 bases to trimming and J lost 7 bases; unmatched junction nucleotides: 10. The CDR3 extends over 14 amino acids. CDR3 nucleotide sequence: TGTGCCAGCAGCCCCGGACAGGAGTCCTTGACCCAGTACTTC. Translation gives CASSPGQESLTQYF.

The chain carries TRBV5-1 and TRBJ2-1; TRBD1 is a possible D gene (5 bases). Trimming stripped 5 bases from V and 0 bases from J, with 12 bases between. The V gene's germline CDR1 is SGHRS and CDR2 YFSETQ. The CDR3 is 15 residues long. The DNA of the CDR3 is TGCGCCAGCAGGCCCACAGGAGACTCCTACAATGAGCAGTTCTTC. Residues: CASRPTGDSYNEQFF.

The chain is built from TRBV19 and TRBJ2-1, with unresolved D. The V end lost 4 bases, the J end lost 1 base, and 8 bases lay between the germline ends. The CDR3 runs to 14 residues. CDR1 and CDR2 (germline): LNHDA, SQIVND (reference sequence). The CDR3 DNA follows: TGTGCCAGTAGTAAGGGCTTTTCCTACAATGAGCAGTTCTTC. Its translation is CASSKGFSYNEQFF.

V usage is TRBV4-3 and J usage is TRBJ2-7; D is unresolved. Between the trimmed V and J ends, which lost 0 bases and 3 bases, there was a span of 9 bases. Germline lookup yields CDR1 LGHNA and CDR2 YSLEER. The CDR3 totals 14 residues. DNA for the CDR3: TGCGCCAGCAGCCAAGATCATGGACGCTACGAGCAGTACTTC. It translates to CASSQDHGRYEQYF.

This clone showed up just a few times. The rearrangement joins TRBV10-3 to TRBJ2-7; D may be TRBD2 (5 bases). In germline, CDR1 is ENHRY, CDR2 SYGVKD. V lost 0 bases and J lost 1, with 10 bases in between. This CDR3 is 15 amino acids long. The CDR3 protein is CAISESTGRSYEQYF. The DNA for the CDR3 is TGTGCCATCAGTGAGTCGACGGGGAGATCCTACGAGCAGTACTTC.

V usage is TRBV9 and J usage is TRBJ2-3; TRBD2 is a possible D gene (6 bases). Germline CDR1 reads SGDLS; CDR2 reads YYNGEE. Trimming took off 0 bases at V and 0 bases at J, with 14 bases between the two ends. The length of the CDR3 is 17 residues. DNA of the CDR3: TGTGCCAGCAGCGTAGTAGTTCGGGAGTCTAGCACAGATACGCAGTATTTT. The encoded protein is CASSVVVRESSTDTQYF.

The gene calls are TRBV29-1 and TRBJ1-1; D is perhaps TRBD1 (5 bases). CDR3 size: 13 residues. V was clipped by 2 bases and J by 0 bases, with 7 bases between them. CDR1 is SQVTM and CDR2 is ANQGSEA in the germline V gene. CDR3 in amino acids: CSVESRVNTEAFF. CDR3 nucleotide sequence: TGCAGCGTTGAATCCAGGGTGAACACTGAAGCTTTCTTT.

In its sample, this clone was seen a few times. V gene TRBV28 combines with J gene TRBJ1-6; 8 bases align to TRBD1. V gave up 1 base and J gave up 9 bases; unmatched junction bases: 5. CDR1 MDHEN and CDR2 SYDVKM come from the germline V gene. This CDR3 region has 15 residues. The CDR3 nucleotides are TGTGCCAGCAGTTTATTCGGACAGGGCGGTTCACCCCTCCACTTT. Residues: CASSLFGQGGSPLHF.

The CDR3: CASSPKGQGNQPQHF. Here the CDR3 DNA reads TGTGCCAGCTCACCAAAAGGGCAGGGTAATCAGCCCCAGCATTTT. The chain carries TRBV18 and TRBJ1-5; D possibly corresponds to TRBD1 (5 bases). The CDR3 runs to 15 residues. The germline V gene has CDR1 KGHSH and CDR2 LQKENI. V was cut by 2 bases and J by 4 bases, with 12 bases left in between.

The chain joins TRBV7-9 to TRBJ1-5; D is unresolved. The CDR3 is 14 amino acids. The V gene lost 5 bases and the J gene lost 0 bases, with 8 bases spanning the gap. Germline CDR1 is SEHNR and CDR2 is FQNEAQ (reference sequence). CDR3 sequence (DNA): TGTGCCAGCAGCCCGGTGCTTAGCAATCAGCCCCAGCATTTT. Protein sequence: CASSPVLSNQPQHF.